A selection of T cell receptor beta chains follows, all from one sample in a study of shared clonotypes between healthy human individuals. Sequencing used immunoSEQ multiplex PCR; TCRdb keeps in-frame clones, though not all of them. This sample has approximately 460,000 clones, with roughly three quarters found just once. Sequencing was performed on PBMCs. These receptor sequences come from a woman aged 40 to 50 in good health. Some clones in this sample may be carry-over from other donors' samples. CDR3s include the opening cysteine and the closing phenylalanine or tryptophan. D genes are given only for firm matches. Clone size, where shown, is once, few, many, or a class for clones that have expanded.

>.|TRBV2|TRBJ2-7|once
TGTGCCAGCAGCGTAACAGCACGGGAGCAGTACTTC
CASSVTAREQYF
>TRBD2|TRBV7-9|TRBJ2-7|.
TGTGCCAGCAGCCCCGTAAAGACTAGCGTCTACGAGCAGTACTTC
CASSPVKTSVYEQYF
>TRBD2|TRBV4-3|TRBJ2-7|few
TGCGCCAGCAGCCAAGACCCTAGCGGGATTGTCTACGAGCAGTACTTC
CASSQDPSGIVYEQYF
>TRBD1|TRBV6-5|TRBJ1-1|.
TGTGCCAGCAGACCTCGGCTAGGGGGCGGTGAAGCTTTCTTT
CASRPRLGGGEAFF
>TRBD2|TRBV7-8|TRBJ2-2|.
TGTGCCAGCAGCTTAAACGGCGGGAGAAACACCGGGGAGCTGTTTTTT
CASSLNGGRNTGELFF
>.|TRBV29-1|TRBJ2-2|.
TGCAGCGCCAACGGACAGATCACCGGGGAGCTGTTTTTT
CSANGQITGELFF
>.|TRBV5-4|TRBJ2-3|.
TGTGCCAGCAGCTCATCCACAGATACGCAGTATTTT
CASSSSTDTQYF
>.|TRBV28|TRBJ2-7|.
TGTGCCAGCCTCCGGGCCCCTTACGAGCAGTACTTC
CASLRAPYEQYF
>TRBD1|TRBV10-3|TRBJ1-1|.
TGTGCCATCAGTGAGTCAGGCCAGGGGGCTTTGAACACTGAAGCTTTCTTT
CAISESGQGALNTEAFF
>.|TRBV4-3|TRBJ2-5|.
TGCGCCAGCAGCCAAGATACGGGGAAGGGAGAGACCCAGTACTTC
CASSQDTGKGETQYF
>TRBD1|TRBV4-3|TRBJ1-1|.
TGCGCCAGCAGCCAAACAGGGGTCACTGAAGCTTTCTTT
CASSQTGVTEAFF
>.|TRBV28|TRBJ1-2|.
TGTGCCAGCAGTTTAGCAGGGACGGGCTACACCTTC
CASSLAGTGYTF
>.|TRBV28|TRBJ1-4|.
TGTGCCAGCAGATCTACCCCGGGTCAGAAACTGTTTTTT
CASRSTPGQKLFF
>.|TRBV28|TRBJ2-7|.
TGTGCCAGCAATGGACGGGGAAGCTCCTACGAGCAGTACTTC
CASNGRGSSYEQYF
>.|TRBV30|TRBJ2-7|.
TGTACCTGGAGTTCGAGGGACCCTTACTACGAGCAGTACTTC
CTWSSRDPYYEQYF
>.|TRBV11-2|TRBJ1-1|.
TGTGCCAGCAGCTTAGAGACACCCCGAAACACTGAAGCTTTCTTT
CASSLETPRNTEAFF
>.|TRBV2|TRBJ1-4|once
TGTGCCAGCAACAGAGAAAAAGGGGAAAAACTGTTTTTT
CASNREKGEKLFF
>.|TRBV2|TRBJ2-1|few
TGTGCCAGCAGTGAAATGGTGGGGCTGAACTACAATGAGCAGTTCTTC
CASSEMVGLNYNEQFF
>.|TRBV6-1|TRBJ2-7|many
TGTGCCACCCAGAACCGGGGTATCTACGAGCAGCACTTC
CATQNRGIYEQHF
>TRBD2|TRBV5-1|TRBJ2-7|many
TGCGCCAGCAGCTTGGGGGGACTAGCGGGAAGCGAGCAGTACTTC
CASSLGGLAGSEQYF
>.|TRBV5-4|TRBJ2-3|.
TGTGCCAGCAGCTTGGGACTAAAAGGCACAGATACGCAGTATTTT
CASSLGLKGTDTQYF
>.|TRBV10-2|TRBJ1-3|few
TGCGCCAGCAGTGAGGGCAGACCAAGCGTGGGAAACACCATATATTTT
CASSEGRPSVGNTIYF
>.|TRBV18|TRBJ2-2|.
TGTGCCAGCGCCCCCGGAGCCAGGGAGCTGTTTTTT
CASAPGARELFF
>.|TRBV29-1|TRBJ2-3|.
TGCAGCGTTGAGGGGCTCGCTAGAGGATGGGGAGCAGATACGCAGTATTTT
CSVEGLARGWGADTQYF
>.|TRBV29-1|TRBJ2-7|few
TGCAGCGTTGGGGGGACCCCCTACGAGCAGTACTTC
CSVGGTPYEQYF
>TRBD1|TRBV19|TRBJ1-2|.
TGTGCCAGTAGGCCGGACAGGGGATGGCTTAACTATGGCTACACCTTC
CASRPDRGWLNYGYTF
>TRBD2|TRBV7-2|TRBJ2-7|.
TGTGCCAGCAGTCGAGCGGGAGGTTACTCCTACGAGCAGTACTTC
CASSRAGGYSYEQYF
>.|TRBV5-1|TRBJ2-7|.
TGCGCCAGCAGCTTGGCGAGTGGGGGGCACGAGCAGTACTTC
CASSLASGGHEQYF
>TRBD1|TRBV7-3|TRBJ1-1|.
TGTGCCAGCAGCTTAGCCCCGGGACAGGGCACTGAAGCTTTCTTT
CASSLAPGQGTEAFF
>.|TRBV27|TRBJ1-2|few
TGTGCCAGCAGTTTAAAGGGAAAGAACTATGGCTACACCTTC
CASSLKGKNYGYTF
>TRBD1|TRBV5-4|TRBJ2-1|.
TGTGCCAGCAGCCCGGGACAGGACAATGAGCAGTTCTTC
CASSPGQDNEQFF
>TRBD1|TRBV29-1|TRBJ2-7|.
TGCAGCGGCTTCACGGACAGGGAGCAGTACTTC
CSGFTDREQYF
>.|TRBV6-1|TRBJ2-6|.
TGTGCCAGCAACCCCGGGGGGGCCAACGTCCTGACTTTC
CASNPGGANVLTF